Below, 18 T cell receptor beta chains from the same sample are listed, as sequenced in a study of T cells after yellow fever vaccination. TCRdb re-called the 5' RACE reads with MiXCR, one entry per CDR3 protein. The sample has some 250,000 distinct CDR3 sequences, 3.6% seen once. Sample: PBMCs, taken 15 days after the yellow fever booster vaccination. The receptors here all came from a man in his late teens or twenties who received the YFV17D yellow fever vaccine.

This clonotype was counted many times. V gene TRBV6-6 combines with J gene TRBJ2-7; D call uncertain. V dropped 6 bases and J dropped 3 bases, with 12 bases sitting between them. The CDR3 extends over 13 amino acids. Germline CDR1 is MNHNY and CDR2 is SVGAGI (reference sequence). For the CDR3, the DNA is TGTGCCAGCAGCCCCTCAGTTTTCTACGAGCAGTACGTC. It encodes CASSPSVFYEQYV.

This clonotype was counted ten times or more. The V gene is TRBV4-3, the J gene TRBJ1-1; TRBD1 aligns across 7 bases. The V gene's germline CDR1 is LGHNA and CDR2 YSLEER. This CDR3 is 15 amino acids long. V lost 3 bases, J lost 0 bases, and 4 bases stayed unmatched. The CDR3 nucleotides are TGCGCCAGCAGCCACATCGACAGGGTGAACACTGAAGCTTTCTTT. This translates into CASSHIDRVNTEAFF.

This clonotype occurred many times. The CDR3 loop is CASSQRKGSNSPLHF. CDR3 coding DNA: TGCGCCAGCAGCCAAAGGAAAGGGTCGAATTCACCCCTCCACTTT. V is TRBV4-1 and J is TRBJ1-6; D is undetermined. The CDR3 has 15 residues. V lost 2 bases to trimming and J lost 7 bases, with 12 bases between them. Germline CDR1 MGHRA, CDR2 YSYEKL.

The sample holds many counts of this clonotype. The V and J genes are TRBV11-2 and TRBJ2-1; D ambiguous. The CDR3 sequence is 14 residues long. Germline V CDR1 and CDR2: SGHAT, FQNNGV. V lost 4 bases and J 4 bases, leaving 11 bases between the germline ends. CDR3 nucleotide sequence: TGTGCCAGCAGCTACGGCCCAGGATACAATGAGCAGTTCTTC. It encodes CASSYGPGYNEQFF.

There are many counts of this clonotype. The V call is TRBV9, the J call TRBJ2-2; perhaps TRBD1 as D (5 bases). The CDR3 is 14 amino acids. Trimming took 3 bases from V and 6 from J, leaving 12 bases between them. The germline CDR1 and CDR2 sequences are SGDLS and YYNGEE. The CDR3 loop is CASSAGLGAGELFF. CDR3 DNA: TGTGCCAGCAGCGCGGGCCTAGGGGCCGGGGAGCTGTTTTTT.

This clonotype was counted between two and nine times. The gene calls are TRBV10-3 and TRBJ1-5; 7 nucleotides match TRBD1. The CDR3 is made up of 19 amino acids. Germline trimming cut 11 bases from V and 0 bases from J; bases unmatched to any gene: 22. CDR1 is ENHRY and CDR2 is SYGVKD in the germline V gene. CDR3: CAVSEGAVRPLDSNQPQHF. CDR3 sequence (DNA): TGTGCCGTGTCAGAGGGGGCGGTGAGACCATTGGATAGCAATCAGCCCCAGCATTTT.

At least ten counts were recorded for this clonotype. The CDR3 is CASGRQSTGELFF. CDR3 DNA: TGTGCCAGCGGGAGGCAGAGCACCGGGGAGCTGTTTTTT. The chain uses TRBV6-1 and TRBJ2-2, with D maybe TRBD2 (6 bases). CDR3 length equals 13 residues. CDR1 is MNHNS, CDR2 SASEGT, per germline. V dropped 8 bases and J dropped 4 bases, with 11 bases sitting between them.

At least ten counts were recorded for this clonotype. V usage is TRBV12-3 or TRBV12-4 and J usage is TRBJ1-6; no definite D call. V was cut by 0 bases and J by 2 bases, with 5 bases left in between. The CDR3 spans 15 residues. This CDR3 reads CASSLAMTYNSPLHF. The CDR3, as DNA: TGTGCCAGCAGTTTAGCGATGACCTATAATTCACCCCTCCACTTT.

As to this clonotype: This may be a read error, as it is one base from a much larger clone. The chain has TRBV5-1 and TRBJ1-1; D call uncertain. Germline CDR1 and CDR2: SGHRS and YFSETQ. This CDR3 region has 15 residues. Trimming shortened V by 1 base and J by 1 base, and 11 bases separated the two germline ends. The DNA of the CDR3 is TGCGCCAGCAGCTTGTACCTAAGCTCGAACACTGAAGCTTTCTTT. The encoded protein is CASSLYLSSNTEAFF.

This clonotype was picked up many times. V and J are TRBV7-6 and TRBJ2-2; D might be TRBD2 (7 bases). This CDR3 comprises 15 residues. From germline, CDR1 is SGHVS and CDR2 FNYEAQ. Trimming took 4 bases from V and 6 from J, leaving 15 bases between them. The CDR3 DNA reads as TGTGCCAGCAGCTCTGTCCGGGGGGCCCCCGGGGAGCTGTTTTTT. Translating it yields CASSSVRGAPGELFF.

There are many counts of this clonotype. The CDR3 DNA follows: TGTGCCAGCAGCTTGGGGGGCCGGGGGGACTACGAGCAGTACTTC. Its translation is CASSLGGRGDYEQYF. J is TRBJ2-7 and V is TRBV5-6; TRBD2 agrees at 7 bases. V shed 0 bases and J 3 bases; nucleotides not matched to a gene: 6. The germline V gene has CDR1 SGHDT and CDR2 YYEEEE. There are 15 residues in the CDR3.

This clonotype was recorded at least ten times. This chain links TRBV25-1 with TRBJ1-1, with 8 bases fitting TRBD1. V lost 0 bases to trimming and J lost 7 bases; unmatched junction nucleotides: 13. Looked up from germline, CDR1 is MGHDK and CDR2 is SYGVNS. This CDR3 has 17 residues. The CDR3, as DNA: TGTGCCAGCAGTGAATACCCCCATAACAGGGGGAGGAGTGAAGCTTTCTTT. Translating it yields CASSEYPHNRGRSEAFF.

The sample holds many counts of this clonotype. The chain couples TRBV5-1 to TRBJ2-5, with D unresolved. This CDR3 comprises 14 residues. The germline CDR1 and CDR2 sequences are SGHRS and YFSETQ. V was pared by 2 bases and J by 5 bases, with 13 bases between. CDR3 loop: CASSFSGSTETQYF. The CDR3 region has the DNA TGCGCCAGCAGCTTCTCGGGTTCTACGGAGACCCAGTACTTC.

This clonotype was counted at least ten times. The chain couples TRBV4-2 to TRBJ1-1, with no clear D. V shed 3 bases and J shed 3 bases, with 14 bases lying between them. This CDR3 is 15 amino acids long. In germline, CDR1 is LGHNA, CDR2 YNFKEQ. The chain's CDR3 is CASSQWGDMDTEAFF. CDR3 nucleotide sequence: TGTGCCAGCAGCCAGTGGGGAGACATGGACACTGAAGCTTTCTTT.

At least ten counts were recorded for this clonotype. The J gene is TRBJ1-2, the V gene TRBV11-1; TRBD1 matches at 7 bases. Germline lookup yields CDR1 SGHAT and CDR2 FQDESV (reference sequence). After removal of 1 base from V and 4 bases from J, the junction contained 9 bases not matched to a gene. CDR3 length: 16 residues. CDR3 DNA sequence: TGTGCCAGCAGCTTAGTTGAGGGGGCGGACTCCTATGGCTACACCTTC. Encoded protein: CASSLVEGADSYGYTF.

This clonotype was observed at least ten times. The chain links TRBV28 to TRBJ2-3; D may be TRBD2 (5 bases). This CDR3 is 13 amino acids long. Germline V gene sequence: CDR1 MDHEN, CDR2 SYDVKM. V dropped 8 bases and J dropped 2 bases, with 11 bases sitting between them. The CDR3 here is CASYSGTTDTQYF. CDR3 nucleotides: TGTGCCAGCTACAGCGGAACCACAGATACGCAGTATTTT.

There are many counts of this clonotype. The chain uses TRBV28 and TRBJ2-5; no clear D. Germline V CDR1 and CDR2: MDHEN, SYDVKM. The CDR3 spans 13 residues. Trimming took 8 bases from V and 4 from J, leaving 14 bases between them. CDR3: CASGSGALETQYF. In DNA form, the CDR3 reads TGTGCCAGCGGATCTGGCGCCTTAGAGACCCAGTACTTC.

The rearrangement links TRBV23-1 to TRBJ1-2, with D perhaps matching TRBD1 (6 bases). TRBV23-1 is an ORF, with its function uncertain. This CDR3 is 15 amino acids long. V was cut by 0 bases and J by 4 bases, with 12 bases left in between. Here the CDR3 DNA reads TGCGCCAGCAGTCAATCTCGGCAGGGGATCTATGGCTACACCTTC. This translates into CASSQSRQGIYGYTF.